This is a list of T cell receptor beta chains from one sample in a study of neurological immune-mediated disorders. TCRdb fed the 5' RACE reads into MiXCR, producing one record per CDR3 protein. The data show about 44,000 distinct CDR3 sequences, 20% to 25% seen once. The source material was PBMCs. All receptors derive from a man between 60 and 75 years old with HTLV-1-associated myelopathy (HAM/TSP). The CDR3 runs from the conserved cysteine through the conserved F or W. D genes are given only for firm matches. Clone size is not always given. Where it is, it says once, few, many or a class for expanded clones.

D	size	length	V	J	DNA	CDR3
.	.	13	TRBV10-3	TRBJ2-5	TGTGCCAACCAAGGGTCTCCAGGGGAGACCCAGTACTTC	CANQGSPGETQYF
.	many	16	TRBV7-9	TRBJ2-4	TGTGCCAGCAGCCCCCTGGACACGGGGGCCAAAAACATTCAGTACTTC	CASSPLDTGAKNIQYF
TRBD1	many	18	TRBV27	TRBJ2-5	TGTGCCATCATCCTAACAGGGGACCAGCTTCCCATCCAAGAGACCCAGTACTTC	CAIILTGDQLPIQETQYF
TRBD1	many	13	TRBV7-9	TRBJ1-1	TGTGCCAGCATCACCGACAGGGGCTCTGAAGCTTTCTTT	CASITDRGSEAFF
.	many	13	TRBV12-3/TRBV12-4	TRBJ2-3	TGTGCCAGCAGTTCAGGGTGGGCAGATACGCAGTATTTT	CASSSGWADTQYF
TRBD1	many	16	TRBV9	TRBJ2-3	TGTGCCAGCAGCGTAGCGGACAGGTCCTCAACAGATACGCAGTATTTT	CASSVADRSSTDTQYF
TRBD1	many	13	TRBV5-1	TRBJ1-1	TGCGCCAGCAGCACGGACAGGGTTGCTGAAGCTTTCTTT	CASSTDRVAEAFF
TRBD2	.	16	TRBV10-3	TRBJ2-3	TGCGCCATCAGTCCTACTAGCGGGAGGAGCACAGAGACGCAGTATTTT	CAISPTSGRSTETQYF
.	medium-sized	13	TRBV29-1	TRBJ1-2	TGCAGCGTTGATCTGCGGACGGGCTATGGCTACACCTTC	CSVDLRTGYGYTF
.	many	13	TRBV14	TRBJ2-1	TGTGCCAGCAGCCAAGGAGTATACAATGAGCAGTTCTTC	CASSQGVYNEQFF